This TCR beta chain was profiled in a study of response to subunit inactivated influenza vaccine. TCRdb reanalysed the RT-PCR reads using MiXCR and keeps one entry per CDR3 protein. Among a few hundred thousand distinct CDR3 sequences, less than 15% were seen once, and the ten largest hold around 10%. A word on this clonotype: Its specificity is unknown.

The V end lost 6 bases, the J end lost 0 bases, and 15 bases lay between the germline ends. Per germline, CDR1 MNHNS and CDR2 SASEGT. CDR3 length equals 15 residues. Study-wide results and caveats: Few new T cells, the authors suggested, are recruited by each seasonal influenza vaccination.

The chain employs TRBV6-1 and TRBJ2-7; D is possibly TRBD1 (6 bases). The sequence came from a man aged 45-60 years who received an inactivated influenza vaccine. This specimen consisted of PBMCs from blood, obtained approximately 12 days after vaccination. CDR3: CASSPTGILSYEQYF. CDR3 in DNA: TGTGCCAGCAGCCCCACAGGGATTCTCTCCTACGAGCAGTACTTC.